These 4 T cell receptor beta chains originate from one sample sequenced in a study of OX40 agonist ivuxolimab in advanced cancers. Using immunoSEQ multiplex PCR, the repertoire was profiled, and TCRdb retains in-frame clones only, with some absent. This sample has tens of thousands of clones; under 85% occur once, and the top ten carry less than 4.5%. Sequencing used CD4+ or CD8+ T cells sorted from blood, obtained in a trial of the OX40 agonist ivuxolimab. These receptors all come from an adult with an advanced solid tumor such as melanoma, head and neck, liver or kidney cancer.

This chain joins TRBV6-5 and TRBJ1-1; D remains unclear. The length of the CDR3 is 14 residues. Trimming cost V 6 bases and J 1 base, with 12 bases left between them. Germline CDR1 is MNHEY and CDR2 is SVGAGI. The DNA for the CDR3 is TGTGCCAGCAGCAGCGGAAGGGCGAACACTGAAGCTTTCTTT. Its protein product is CASSSGRANTEAFF.

This clone was counted between two and nine times. This chain links TRBV11-2 with TRBJ2-7; TRBD2 matches at 13 bases. The CDR3 runs 13 residues. The ends lost 6 bases at V and 7 bases at J; junction bases unmatched: 3. Germline V CDR1 and CDR2: SGHAT, FQNNGV. The CDR3 reads CASRGLAGWEQYF. The CDR3 DNA reads TGTGCCAGCAGGGGACTAGCGGGATGGGAGCAGTACTTC.

The chain joins TRBV6-6 to TRBJ1-5; tentatively, D is TRBD1 (6 bases). From germline, CDR1 is MNHNY and CDR2 SVGAGI (reference sequence). CDR3 length: 13 amino acids. V was shortened by 6 bases and J by 4 bases, with 10 bases between the two germline ends. CDR3 loop: CASRAGANQPQHF. The CDR3 bases are TGTGCCAGCAGGGCAGGGGCAAATCAGCCCCAGCATTTT.

This chain joins TRBV4-3 and TRBJ2-1; unclear D gene. CDR1 LGHNA and CDR2 YSLEER come from the germline V gene. There are 15 residues in the CDR3. V lost 0 bases and J lost 10, with 16 bases in between. Written as DNA, the CDR3 is TGCGCCAGCAGCCAAGAGCTAGACTCTTCCTGGGAGCAGTTCTTC. Translation: CASSQELDSSWEQFF.